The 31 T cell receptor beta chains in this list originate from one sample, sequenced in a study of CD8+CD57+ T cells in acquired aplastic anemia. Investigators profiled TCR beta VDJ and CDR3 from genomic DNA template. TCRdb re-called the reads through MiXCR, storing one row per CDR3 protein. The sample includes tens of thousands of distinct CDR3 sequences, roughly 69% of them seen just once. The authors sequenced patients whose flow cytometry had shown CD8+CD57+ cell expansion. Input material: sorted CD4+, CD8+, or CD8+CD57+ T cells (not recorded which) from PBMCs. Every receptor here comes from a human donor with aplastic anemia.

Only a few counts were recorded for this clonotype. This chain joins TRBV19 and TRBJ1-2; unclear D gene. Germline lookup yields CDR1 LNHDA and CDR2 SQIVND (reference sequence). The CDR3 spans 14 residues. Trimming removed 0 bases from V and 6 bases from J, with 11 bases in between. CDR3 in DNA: TGTGCCAGTAGTATAGAACGACGGGATGATGGCTACACCTTC. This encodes CASSIERRDDGYTF.

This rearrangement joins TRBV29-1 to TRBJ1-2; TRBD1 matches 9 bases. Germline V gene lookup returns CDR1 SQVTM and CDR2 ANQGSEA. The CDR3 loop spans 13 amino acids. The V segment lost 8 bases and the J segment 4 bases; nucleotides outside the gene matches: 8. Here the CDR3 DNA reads TGCAGCAGTGAAGGGACAGGGAGCTATGGCTACACCTTC. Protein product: CSSEGTGSYGYTF.

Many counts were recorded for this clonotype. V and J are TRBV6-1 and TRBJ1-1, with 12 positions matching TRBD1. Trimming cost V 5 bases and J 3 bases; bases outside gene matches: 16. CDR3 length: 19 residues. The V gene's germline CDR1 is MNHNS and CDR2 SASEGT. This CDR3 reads CASSTPRDRGRPLDTEAFF. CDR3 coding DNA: TGTGCCAGCAGTACCCCCCGGGACAGGGGGCGACCTTTGGACACTGAAGCTTTCTTT.

The CDR3 region has the DNA TGTGCCAGTAGTATAAAACAGGGGGACGAGCAGTACGTC. Translation gives CASSIKQGDEQYV. The chain employs TRBV19 and TRBJ2-7, with TRBD1 matching 8 bases. Germline CDR1 reads LNHDA; CDR2 reads SQIVND (reference sequence). The V gene end was trimmed by 2 bases and the J gene end by 5 bases; junction bases not matched to a gene: 2. The CDR3 runs 13 residues.

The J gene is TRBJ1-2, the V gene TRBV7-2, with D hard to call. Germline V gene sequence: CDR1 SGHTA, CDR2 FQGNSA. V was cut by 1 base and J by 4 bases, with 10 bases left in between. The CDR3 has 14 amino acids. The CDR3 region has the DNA TGTGCCAGCAGCTTAGAGGTCACTTTCTATGGCTACACCTTC. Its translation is CASSLEVTFYGYTF.

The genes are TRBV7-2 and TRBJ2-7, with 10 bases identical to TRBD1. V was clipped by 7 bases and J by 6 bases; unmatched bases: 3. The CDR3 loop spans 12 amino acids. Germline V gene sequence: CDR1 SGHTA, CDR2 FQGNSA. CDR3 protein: CASTTGGGEQYF. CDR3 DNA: TGTGCCAGCACGACAGGGGGCGGCGAGCAGTACTTC.

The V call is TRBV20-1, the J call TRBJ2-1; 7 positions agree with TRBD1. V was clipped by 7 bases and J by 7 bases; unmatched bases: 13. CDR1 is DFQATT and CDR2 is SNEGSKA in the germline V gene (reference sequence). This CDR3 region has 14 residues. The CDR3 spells CSGLPGTEGNEQFF. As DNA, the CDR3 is TGCAGTGGTTTGCCCGGGACAGAGGGGAATGAGCAGTTCTTC.

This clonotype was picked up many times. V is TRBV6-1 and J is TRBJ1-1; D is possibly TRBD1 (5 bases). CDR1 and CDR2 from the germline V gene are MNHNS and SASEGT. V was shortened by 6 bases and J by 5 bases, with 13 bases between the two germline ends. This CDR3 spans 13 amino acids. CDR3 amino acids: CASSSRVETEAFF. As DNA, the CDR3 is TGTGCCAGCAGCTCCAGGGTAGAGACTGAAGCTTTCTTT.

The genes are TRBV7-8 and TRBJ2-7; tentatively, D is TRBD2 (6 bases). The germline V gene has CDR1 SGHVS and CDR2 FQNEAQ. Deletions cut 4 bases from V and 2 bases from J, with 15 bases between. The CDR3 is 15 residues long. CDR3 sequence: CASSSPSRETYEQYF. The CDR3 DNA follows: TGTGCCAGCAGCTCGCCTAGCCGGGAGACCTACGAGCAGTACTTC.

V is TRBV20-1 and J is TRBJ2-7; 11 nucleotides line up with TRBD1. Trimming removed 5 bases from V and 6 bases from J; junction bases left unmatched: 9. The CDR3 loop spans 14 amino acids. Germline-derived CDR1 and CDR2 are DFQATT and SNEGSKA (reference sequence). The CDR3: CSAHAGTGGIEQYF. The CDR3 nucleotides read TGCAGTGCTCACGCCGGGACAGGGGGAATCGAGCAGTACTTC.

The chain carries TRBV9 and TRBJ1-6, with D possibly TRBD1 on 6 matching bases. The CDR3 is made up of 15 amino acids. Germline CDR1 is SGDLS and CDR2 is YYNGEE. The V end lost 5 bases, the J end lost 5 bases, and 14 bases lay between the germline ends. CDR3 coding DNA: TGTGCCAGCAGACCATCTTCAGGGGATAATTCACCCCTCCACTTT. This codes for CASRPSSGDNSPLHF.

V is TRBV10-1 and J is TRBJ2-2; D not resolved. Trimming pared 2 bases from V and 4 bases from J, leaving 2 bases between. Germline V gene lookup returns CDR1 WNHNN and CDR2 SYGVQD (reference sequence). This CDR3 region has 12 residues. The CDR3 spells CASSETTGELFF. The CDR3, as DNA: TGCGCCAGCAGTGAGACCACCGGGGAGCTGTTTTTT.

DNA of the CDR3: TGTGCCATCACCAAGGACAGGAACTCCTACAATGAGCAGTTCTTC. This sequence encodes CAITKDRNSYNEQFF. This chain joins TRBV10-3 and TRBJ2-1; TRBD1 matches 7 bases. The CDR3 has 15 residues. Germline V gene lookup returns CDR1 ENHRY and CDR2 SYGVKD. The V and J ends lost 7 bases and 0 bases, in that order; junction bases with no gene match: 6.

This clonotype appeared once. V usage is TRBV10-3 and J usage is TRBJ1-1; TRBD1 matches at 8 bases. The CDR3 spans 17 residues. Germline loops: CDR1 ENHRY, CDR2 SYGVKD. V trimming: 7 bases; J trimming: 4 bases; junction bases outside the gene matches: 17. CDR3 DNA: TGTGCCATCATGCCTGAAATTACAGGGGGGTACGGCACTGAAGCTTTCTTT. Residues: CAIMPEITGGYGTEAFF.

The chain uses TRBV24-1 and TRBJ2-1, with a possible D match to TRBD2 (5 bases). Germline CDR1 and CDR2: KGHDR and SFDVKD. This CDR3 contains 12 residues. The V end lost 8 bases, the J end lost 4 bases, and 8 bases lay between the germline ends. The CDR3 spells CATKDLYNEQFF. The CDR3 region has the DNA TGTGCCACCAAGGACTTATACAATGAGCAGTTCTTC.

CDR3 bases: TGCAGTGCTAGAAAGACTAGCGGGGGGTTCCAGGAGACCCAGTACTTC. Protein sequence: CSARKTSGGFQETQYF. The genes are TRBV20-1 and TRBJ2-5; TRBD2 aligns across 13 bases. V was clipped by 2 bases and J by 5 bases; unmatched bases: 8. The CDR3 is made up of 16 amino acids. CDR1 is DFQATT and CDR2 is SNEGSKA in the germline V gene (reference sequence).

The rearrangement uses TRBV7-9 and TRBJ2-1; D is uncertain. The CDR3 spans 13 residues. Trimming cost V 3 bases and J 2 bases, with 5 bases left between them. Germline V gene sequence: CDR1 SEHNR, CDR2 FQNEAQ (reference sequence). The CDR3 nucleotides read TGTGCCAGCAGCTTCCGGGCCTACAATGAGCAGTTCTTC. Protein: CASSFRAYNEQFF.

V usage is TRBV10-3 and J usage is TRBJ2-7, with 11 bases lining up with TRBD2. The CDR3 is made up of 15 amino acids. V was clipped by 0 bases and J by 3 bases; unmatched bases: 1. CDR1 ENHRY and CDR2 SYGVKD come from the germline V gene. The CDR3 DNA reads TGTGCCATCAGTGAGTCTCTAGCGGGGGGCTACGAGCAGTACTTC. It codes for CAISESLAGGYEQYF.

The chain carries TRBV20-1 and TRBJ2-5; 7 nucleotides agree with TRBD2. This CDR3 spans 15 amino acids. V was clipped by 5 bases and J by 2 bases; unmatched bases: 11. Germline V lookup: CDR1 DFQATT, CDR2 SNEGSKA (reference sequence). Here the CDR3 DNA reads TGCAGTGCTGGGAGCTTGGGACTATCACAAGAGACCCAGTACTTC. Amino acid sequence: CSAGSLGLSQETQYF.

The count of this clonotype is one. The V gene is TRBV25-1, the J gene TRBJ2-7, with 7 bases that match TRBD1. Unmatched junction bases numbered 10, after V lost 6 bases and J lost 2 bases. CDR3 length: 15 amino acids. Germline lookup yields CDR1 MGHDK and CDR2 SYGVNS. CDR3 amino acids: CASSDQTGQTYEQYF. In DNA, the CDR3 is TGTGCCAGCAGCGACCAGACAGGGCAAACCTACGAGCAGTACTTC.

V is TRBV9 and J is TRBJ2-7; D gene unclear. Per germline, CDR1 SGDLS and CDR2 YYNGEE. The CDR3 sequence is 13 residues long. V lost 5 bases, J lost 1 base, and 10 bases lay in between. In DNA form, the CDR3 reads TGTGCCAGCAGTCCGACGGATTCCTACGAGCAGTACTTC. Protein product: CASSPTDSYEQYF.

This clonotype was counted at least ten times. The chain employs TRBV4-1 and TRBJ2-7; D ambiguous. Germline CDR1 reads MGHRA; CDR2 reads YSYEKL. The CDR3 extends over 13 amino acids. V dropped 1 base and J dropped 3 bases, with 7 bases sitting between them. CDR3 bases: TGCGCCAGCAGCCAAGGGGTGGGCTACGAGCAGTACTTC. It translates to CASSQGVGYEQYF.

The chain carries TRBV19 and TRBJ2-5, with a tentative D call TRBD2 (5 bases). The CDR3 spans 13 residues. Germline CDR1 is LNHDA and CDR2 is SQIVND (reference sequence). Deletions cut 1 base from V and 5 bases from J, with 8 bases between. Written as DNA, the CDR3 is TGTGCCAGTAGTATAGGAGGGTTTGAGACCCAGTACTTC. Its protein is CASSIGGFETQYF.

CDR3 DNA sequence: TGTGCCAGCAGCTTAGGAGCCCCGAACACCGGGGAGCTGTTTTTT. Translated, it gives CASSLGAPNTGELFF. V and J are TRBV7-6 and TRBJ2-2, with unresolved D. CDR3 size: 15 residues. Trimming left V 1 base short and J 0 bases short, with 6 bases between. Germline CDR1 is SGHVS and CDR2 is FNYEAQ.

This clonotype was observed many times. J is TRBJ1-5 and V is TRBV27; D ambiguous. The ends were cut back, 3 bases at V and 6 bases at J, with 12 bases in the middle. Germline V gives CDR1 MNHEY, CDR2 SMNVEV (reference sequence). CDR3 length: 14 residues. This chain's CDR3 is CASSFAAIGQPQHF. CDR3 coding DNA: TGTGCCAGCAGTTTCGCGGCGATTGGTCAGCCCCAGCATTTT.

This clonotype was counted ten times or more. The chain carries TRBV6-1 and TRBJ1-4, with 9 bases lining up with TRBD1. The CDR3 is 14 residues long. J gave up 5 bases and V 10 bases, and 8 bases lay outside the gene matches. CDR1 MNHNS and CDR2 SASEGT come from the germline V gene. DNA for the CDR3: TGTGCCATTTCACTCGGGACAGGGAATGAAAAACTGTTTTTT. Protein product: CAISLGTGNEKLFF.

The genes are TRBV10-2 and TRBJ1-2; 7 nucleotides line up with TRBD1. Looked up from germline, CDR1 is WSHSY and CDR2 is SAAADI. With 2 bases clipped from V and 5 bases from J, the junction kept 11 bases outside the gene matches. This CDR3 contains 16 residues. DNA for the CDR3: TGCGCCAGCAGTGAGACGAGTGGACAGGAGCAATATGGCTACACCTTC. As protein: CASSETSGQEQYGYTF.

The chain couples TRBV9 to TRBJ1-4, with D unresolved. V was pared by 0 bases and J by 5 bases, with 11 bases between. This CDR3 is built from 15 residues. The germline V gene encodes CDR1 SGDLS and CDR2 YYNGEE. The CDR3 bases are TGTGCCAGCAGCGTAGAAGTAGGGAGGAATGAAAAACTGTTTTTT. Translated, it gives CASSVEVGRNEKLFF.

The CDR3 region is CASSTADQPQHF. CDR3 bases: TGTGCCAGTAGTACCGCAGACCAGCCCCAGCATTTT. V gene TRBV19 combines with J gene TRBJ1-5; D is undetermined. The CDR3 runs 12 residues. Trimming removed 4 bases from V and 7 bases from J, with 8 bases in between. Germline V gives CDR1 LNHDA, CDR2 SQIVND (reference sequence).

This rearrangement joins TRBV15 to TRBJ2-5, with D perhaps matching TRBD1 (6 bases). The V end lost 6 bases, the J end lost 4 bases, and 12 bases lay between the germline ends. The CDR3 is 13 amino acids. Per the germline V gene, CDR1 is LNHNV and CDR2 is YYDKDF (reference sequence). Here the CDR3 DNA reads TGTGCCACCAGGGGGATAGGGGGAGAGACCCAGTACTTC. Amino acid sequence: CATRGIGGETQYF.

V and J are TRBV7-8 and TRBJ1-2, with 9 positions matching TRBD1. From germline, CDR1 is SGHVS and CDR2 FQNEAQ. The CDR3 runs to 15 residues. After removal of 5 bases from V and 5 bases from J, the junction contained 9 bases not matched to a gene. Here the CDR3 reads CASSVTGGVSYGYTF. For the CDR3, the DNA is TGTGCCAGCAGCGTAACAGGGGGCGTTTCTTATGGCTACACCTTC.